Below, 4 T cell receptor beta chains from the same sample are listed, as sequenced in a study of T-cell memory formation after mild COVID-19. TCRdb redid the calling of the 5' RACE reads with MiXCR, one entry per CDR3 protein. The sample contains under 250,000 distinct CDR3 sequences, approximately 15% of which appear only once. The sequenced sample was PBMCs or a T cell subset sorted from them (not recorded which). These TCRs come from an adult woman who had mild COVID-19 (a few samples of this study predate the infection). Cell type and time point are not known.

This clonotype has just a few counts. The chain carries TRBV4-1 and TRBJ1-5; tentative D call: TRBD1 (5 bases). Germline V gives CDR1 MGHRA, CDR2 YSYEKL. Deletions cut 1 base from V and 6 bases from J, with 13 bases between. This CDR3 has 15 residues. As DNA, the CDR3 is TGCGCCAGCAGCCAAGGCGGGGCTGGGGGTCAGCCCCAGCATTTT. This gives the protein CASSQGGAGGQPQHF.

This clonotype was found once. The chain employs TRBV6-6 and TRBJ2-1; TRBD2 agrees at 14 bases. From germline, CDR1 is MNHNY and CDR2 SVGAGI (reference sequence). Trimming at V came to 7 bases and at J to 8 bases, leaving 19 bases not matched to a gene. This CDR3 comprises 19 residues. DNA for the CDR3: TGTGCCAGCACCTCGCGGACTAGCGGGGGGCGCCTAGGGGGCGATGAGCAGTTCTTC. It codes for CASTSRTSGGRLGGDEQFF.

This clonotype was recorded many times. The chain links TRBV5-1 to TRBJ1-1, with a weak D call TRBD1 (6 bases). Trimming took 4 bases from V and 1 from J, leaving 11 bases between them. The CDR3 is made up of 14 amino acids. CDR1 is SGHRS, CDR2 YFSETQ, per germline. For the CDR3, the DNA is TGCGCCAGCAGCCCCCTACAGGGGAACACTGAAGCTTTCTTT. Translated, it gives CASSPLQGNTEAFF.

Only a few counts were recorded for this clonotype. The CDR3 spells CASSQDSRGASYEQYF. The CDR3 region has the DNA TGCGCCAGCAGCCAAGATAGCCGGGGGGCCTCCTACGAGCAGTACTTC. The chain employs TRBV4-1 and TRBJ2-7, with D possibly matching TRBD2 (7 bases). Between the trimmed V and J ends, which lost 0 bases and 0 bases, there was a span of 12 bases. Germline V gene lookup returns CDR1 MGHRA and CDR2 YSYEKL. The CDR3 spans 16 residues.